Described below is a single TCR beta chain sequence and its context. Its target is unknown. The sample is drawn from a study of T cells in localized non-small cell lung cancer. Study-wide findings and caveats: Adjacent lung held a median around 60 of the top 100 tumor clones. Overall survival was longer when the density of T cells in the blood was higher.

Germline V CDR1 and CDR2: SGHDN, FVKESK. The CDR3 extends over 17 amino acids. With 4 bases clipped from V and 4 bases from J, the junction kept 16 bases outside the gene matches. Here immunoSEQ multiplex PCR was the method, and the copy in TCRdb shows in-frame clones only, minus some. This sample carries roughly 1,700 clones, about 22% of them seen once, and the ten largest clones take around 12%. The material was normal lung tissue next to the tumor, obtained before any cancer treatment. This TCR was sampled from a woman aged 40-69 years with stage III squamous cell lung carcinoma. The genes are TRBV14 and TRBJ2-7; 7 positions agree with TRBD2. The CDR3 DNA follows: TGTGCCAGCAGCCGAACGCCCTCTTGGGGAGGGCCTTACGAGCAGTACTTC. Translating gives CASSRTPSWGGPYEQYF. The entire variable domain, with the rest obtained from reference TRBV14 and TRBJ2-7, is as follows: EAGVTQFPSHSVIEKGQTVTLRCDPISGHDNLYWYRRVMGKEIKFLLHFVKESKQDESGMPNNRFLAERTGGTYSTLKVQPAELEDSGVYFCASSRTPSWGGPYEQYFGPGTRLTVT.